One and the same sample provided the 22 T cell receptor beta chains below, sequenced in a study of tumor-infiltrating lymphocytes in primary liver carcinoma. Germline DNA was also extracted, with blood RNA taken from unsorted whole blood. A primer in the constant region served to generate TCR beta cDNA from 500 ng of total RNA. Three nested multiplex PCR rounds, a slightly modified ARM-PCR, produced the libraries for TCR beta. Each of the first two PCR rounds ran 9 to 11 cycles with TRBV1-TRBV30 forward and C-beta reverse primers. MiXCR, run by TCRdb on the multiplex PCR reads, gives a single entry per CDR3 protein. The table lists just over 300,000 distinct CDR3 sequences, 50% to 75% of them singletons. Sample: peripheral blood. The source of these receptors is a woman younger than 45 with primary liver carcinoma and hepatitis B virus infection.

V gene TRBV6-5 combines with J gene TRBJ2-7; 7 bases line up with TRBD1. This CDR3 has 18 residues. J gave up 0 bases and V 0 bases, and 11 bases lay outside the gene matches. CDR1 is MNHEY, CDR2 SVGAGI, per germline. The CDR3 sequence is CASSYSHPWDRHSYEQYF. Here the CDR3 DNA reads TGTGCCAGCAGTTACTCCCACCCGTGGGACAGACACTCCTACGAGCAGTACTTC.

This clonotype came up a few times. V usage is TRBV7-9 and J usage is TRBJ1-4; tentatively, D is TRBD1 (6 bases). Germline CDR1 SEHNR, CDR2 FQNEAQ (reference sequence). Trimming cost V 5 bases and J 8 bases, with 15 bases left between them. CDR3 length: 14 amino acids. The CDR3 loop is CASSRNSRGEKLFF. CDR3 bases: TGTGCCAGCAGCCGTAACAGTAGGGGGGAAAAACTGTTTTTT.

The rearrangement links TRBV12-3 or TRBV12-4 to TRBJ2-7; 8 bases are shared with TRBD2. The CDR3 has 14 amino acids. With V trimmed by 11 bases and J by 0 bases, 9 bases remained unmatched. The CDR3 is CAGGDSGNSYEQYF. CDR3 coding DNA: TGTGCCGGCGGTGATAGCGGGAACTCCTACGAGCAGTACTTC.

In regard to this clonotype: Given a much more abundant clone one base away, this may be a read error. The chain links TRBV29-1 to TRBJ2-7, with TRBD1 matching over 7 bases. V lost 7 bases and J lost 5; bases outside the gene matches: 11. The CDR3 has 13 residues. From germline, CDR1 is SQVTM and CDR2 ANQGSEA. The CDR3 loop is CSAAPTGLHEQYF. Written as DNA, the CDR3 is TGCAGCGCTGCCCCGACAGGGCTCCACGAGCAGTACTTC.

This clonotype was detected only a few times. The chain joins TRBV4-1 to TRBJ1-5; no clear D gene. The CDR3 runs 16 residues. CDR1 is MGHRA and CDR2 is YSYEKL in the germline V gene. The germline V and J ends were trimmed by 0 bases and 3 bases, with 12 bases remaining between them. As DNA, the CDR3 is TGCGCCAGCAGCCAAGATCTGCAGTTCACCAATCAGCCCCAGCATTTT. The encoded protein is CASSQDLQFTNQPQHF.

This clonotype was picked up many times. CDR3 DNA sequence: TGTGCCAGCATTGGATGGGACATTTCTTCCTACGAGCAGTACTTC. Amino acids: CASIGWDISSYEQYF. The chain carries TRBV6-2 or TRBV6-3 and TRBJ2-7, with a tentative D call TRBD1 (6 bases). The CDR3 is made up of 15 amino acids. Germline CDR1 reads MNHEY; CDR2 reads SVGEGT. The germline V and J ends were trimmed by 7 bases and 1 base, with 17 bases remaining between them.

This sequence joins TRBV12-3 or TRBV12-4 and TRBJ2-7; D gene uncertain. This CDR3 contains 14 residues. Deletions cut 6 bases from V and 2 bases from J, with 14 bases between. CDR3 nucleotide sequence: TGTGCCAGCAGCCCCGCCGCGACCACCTACGAGCAGTACTTC. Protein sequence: CASSPAATTYEQYF.

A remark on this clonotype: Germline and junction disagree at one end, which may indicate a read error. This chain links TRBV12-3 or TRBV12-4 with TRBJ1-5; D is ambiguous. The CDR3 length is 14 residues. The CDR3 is CASRPNSPNQPHHF. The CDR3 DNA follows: TGTGCCAGCAGACCAAACAGCCCGAATCAGCCCCATCATTTT.

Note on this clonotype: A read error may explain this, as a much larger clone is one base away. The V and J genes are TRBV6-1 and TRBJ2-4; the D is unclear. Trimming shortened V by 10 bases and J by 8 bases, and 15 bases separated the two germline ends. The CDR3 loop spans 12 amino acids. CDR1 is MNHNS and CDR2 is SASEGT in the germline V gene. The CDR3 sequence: CANNKALDIQYF. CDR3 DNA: TGTGCCAACAACAAAGCTTTGGACATTCAGTACTTC.

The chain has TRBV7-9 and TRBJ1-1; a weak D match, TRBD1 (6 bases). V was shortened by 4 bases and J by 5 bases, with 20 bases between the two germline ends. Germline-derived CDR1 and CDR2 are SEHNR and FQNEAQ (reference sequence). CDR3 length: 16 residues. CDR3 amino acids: CASSYLGEIQGTEAFF. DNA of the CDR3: TGTGCCAGCAGCTACCTGGGAGAGATACAGGGAACTGAAGCTTTCTTT. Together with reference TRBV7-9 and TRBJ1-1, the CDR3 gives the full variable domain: DTGVSQNPRHKITKRGQNVTFRCDPISEHNRLYWYRQTLGQGPEFLTYFQNEAQLEKSRLLSDRFSAERPKGSFSTLEIQRTEQGDSAMYLCASSYLGEIQGTEAFFGQGTRLTVV.

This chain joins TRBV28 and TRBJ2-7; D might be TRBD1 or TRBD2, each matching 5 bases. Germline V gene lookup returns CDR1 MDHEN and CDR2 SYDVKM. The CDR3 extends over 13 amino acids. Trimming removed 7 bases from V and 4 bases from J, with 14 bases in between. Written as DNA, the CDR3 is TGTGCCAGCAAATTGGCCTGGGGGTACGAGCAGTACTTC. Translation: CASKLAWGYEQYF.

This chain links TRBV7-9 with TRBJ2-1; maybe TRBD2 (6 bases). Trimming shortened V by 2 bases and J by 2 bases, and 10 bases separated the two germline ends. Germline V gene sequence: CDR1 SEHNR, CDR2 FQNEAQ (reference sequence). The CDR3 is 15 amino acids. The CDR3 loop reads CASSLMGEAYNEQFF. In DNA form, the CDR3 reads TGTGCCAGCAGCTTAATGGGGGAGGCCTACAATGAGCAGTTCTTC.

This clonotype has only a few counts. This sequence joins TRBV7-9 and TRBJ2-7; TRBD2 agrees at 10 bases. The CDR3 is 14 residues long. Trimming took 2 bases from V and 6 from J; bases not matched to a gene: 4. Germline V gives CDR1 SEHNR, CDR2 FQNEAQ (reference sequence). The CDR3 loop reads CASSLRAGGLEQYF. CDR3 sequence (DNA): TGTGCCAGCAGCTTACGAGCGGGAGGGCTCGAGCAGTACTTC.

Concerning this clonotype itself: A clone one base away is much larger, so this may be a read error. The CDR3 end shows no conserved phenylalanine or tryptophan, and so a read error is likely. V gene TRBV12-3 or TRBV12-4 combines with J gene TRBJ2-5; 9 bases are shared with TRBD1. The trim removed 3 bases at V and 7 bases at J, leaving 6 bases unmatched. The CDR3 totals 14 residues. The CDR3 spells CASSFTGGTGTQYL. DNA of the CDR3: TGTGCCAGCAGTTTTACAGGGGGCACGGGGACCCAGTACCTC.

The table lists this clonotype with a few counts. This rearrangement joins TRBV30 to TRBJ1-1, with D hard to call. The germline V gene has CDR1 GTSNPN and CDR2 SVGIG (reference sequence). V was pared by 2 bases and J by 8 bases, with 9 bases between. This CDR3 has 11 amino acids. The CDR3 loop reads CAWSRTVEAFF. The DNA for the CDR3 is TGTGCCTGGAGTAGGACCGTCGAAGCTTTCTTT.

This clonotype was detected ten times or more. The CDR3 DNA reads as TGTGCCAGCAGCCCCGACTCCTTCACGCAGTATTTT. Amino acids: CASSPDSFTQYF. The chain has TRBV5-4 and TRBJ2-3, with no clear D. The CDR3 is made up of 12 amino acids. Germline values: CDR1 SGHNT, CDR2 YYREEE (reference sequence). Trimming cost V 4 bases and J 9 bases, with 12 bases left between them.

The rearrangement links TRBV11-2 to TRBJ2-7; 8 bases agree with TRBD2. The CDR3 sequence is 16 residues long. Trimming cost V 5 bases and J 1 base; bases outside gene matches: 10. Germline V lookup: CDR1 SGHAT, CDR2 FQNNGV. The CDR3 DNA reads TGTGCCAGCAGCACCCAGCGGGAGAGAGGTTCCTACGAGCAGTACTTC. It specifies CASSTQRERGSYEQYF.

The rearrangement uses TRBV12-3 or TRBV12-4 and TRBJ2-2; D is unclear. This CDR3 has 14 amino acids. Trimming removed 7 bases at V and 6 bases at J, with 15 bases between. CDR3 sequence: CASIALGRAGELFF. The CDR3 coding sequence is TGTGCCAGCATCGCCCTGGGTAGGGCCGGGGAGCTGTTTTTT.

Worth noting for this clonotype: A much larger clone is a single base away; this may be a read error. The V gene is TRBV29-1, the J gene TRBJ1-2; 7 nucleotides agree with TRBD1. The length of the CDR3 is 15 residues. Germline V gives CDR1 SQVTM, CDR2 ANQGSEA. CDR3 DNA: TGCAGCGTTGAAGATTTCACAGGGGAATACTATGGCTGCACCTTC. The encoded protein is CSVEDFTGEYYGCTF.

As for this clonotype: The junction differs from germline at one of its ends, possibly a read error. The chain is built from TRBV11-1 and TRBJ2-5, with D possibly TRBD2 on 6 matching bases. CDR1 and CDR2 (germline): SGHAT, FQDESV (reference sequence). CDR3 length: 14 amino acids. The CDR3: CACSLLRDFEAQYF. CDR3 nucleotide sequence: TGTGCCTGCAGCTTGTTGCGGGACTTCGAGGCCCAGTACTTC.

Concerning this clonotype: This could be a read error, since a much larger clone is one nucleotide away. The CDR3: CATSKKTLPSDTQYF. The CDR3, as DNA: TGTGCCACCAGTAAGAAGACACTCCCATCAGATACGCAGTATTTT. The chain is built from TRBV24-1 and TRBJ2-3; D remains unclear. There are 15 residues in the CDR3. Germline-derived CDR1 and CDR2 are KGHDR and SFDVKD. Trimming pared 6 bases from V and 4 bases from J, leaving 16 bases between.

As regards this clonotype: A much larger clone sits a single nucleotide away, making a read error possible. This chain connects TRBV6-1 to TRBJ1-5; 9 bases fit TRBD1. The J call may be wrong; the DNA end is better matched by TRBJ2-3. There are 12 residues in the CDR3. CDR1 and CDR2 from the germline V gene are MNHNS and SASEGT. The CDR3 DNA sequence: TGTGCCAGCAGTCCGGACAGGGGCCCCCAGTATTTT. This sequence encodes CASSPDRGPQYF.